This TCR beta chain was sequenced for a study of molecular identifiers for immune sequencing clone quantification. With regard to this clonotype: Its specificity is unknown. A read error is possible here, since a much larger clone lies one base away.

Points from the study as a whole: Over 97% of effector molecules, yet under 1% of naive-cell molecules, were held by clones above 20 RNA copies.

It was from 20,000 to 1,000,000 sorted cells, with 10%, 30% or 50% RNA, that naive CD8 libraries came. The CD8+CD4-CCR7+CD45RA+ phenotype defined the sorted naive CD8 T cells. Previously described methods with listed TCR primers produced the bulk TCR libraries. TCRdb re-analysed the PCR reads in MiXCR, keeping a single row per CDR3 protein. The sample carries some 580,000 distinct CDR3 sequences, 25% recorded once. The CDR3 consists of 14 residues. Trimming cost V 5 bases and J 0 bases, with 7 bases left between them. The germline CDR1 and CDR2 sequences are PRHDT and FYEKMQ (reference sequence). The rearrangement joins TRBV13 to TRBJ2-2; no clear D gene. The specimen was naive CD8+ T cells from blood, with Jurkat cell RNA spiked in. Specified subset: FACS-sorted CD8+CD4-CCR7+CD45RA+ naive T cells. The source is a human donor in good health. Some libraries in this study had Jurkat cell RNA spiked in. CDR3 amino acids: CASSTNTNTGELFF. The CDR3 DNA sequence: TGTGCCAGCAGCACGAATACGAACACCGGGGAGCTGTTTTTT.